The 13 T cell receptor beta chains reported below all come from one sample, sequenced in a study of naive and memory T cell subsets. Regarding the study as a whole: A few larger clonotypes appeared in naive repertoires, especially CD8, possibly memory cells re-expressing CD45RA.

Two oligonucleotides, mixed equimolar, formed the beta constant-region primer covering TRBC1 and TRBC2. The ligated cDNA underwent four PCR rounds using SP2 and nested alpha and beta constant-region primers. TCRdb analysed the UMI-ligation and nested PCR reads with MiXCR anew, one entry per CDR3 protein. The data hold more than 120,000 distinct CDR3 sequences, with about 20% observed a single time. Their target antigens are unknown. The sample taken for sequencing was naive CD8+ T cells from blood. The receptors come from a human donor in good health.

This clonotype has just a few counts. The CDR3 is CASSGPPGVQNSYNEQFF. The CDR3 region has the DNA TGTGCCAGCAGCGGACCCCCGGGGGTACAAAACTCCTACAATGAGCAGTTCTTC. The chain is built from TRBV9 and TRBJ2-1; a weak D match, TRBD2 (6 bases). The CDR3 sequence is 18 residues long. Germline CDR1 SGDLS, CDR2 YYNGEE. V gave up 3 bases and J gave up 0 bases, with 19 bases separating them.

The V and J genes are TRBV4-2 and TRBJ2-3; D is unresolved. V lost 0 bases, J lost 2 bases, and 9 bases lay in between. CDR3 length: 15 residues. In germline, CDR1 is LGHNA, CDR2 YNFKEQ. The DNA for the CDR3 is TGTGCCAGCAGCCAAGACTACCCCCACACAGATACGCAGTATTTT. Amino acids: CASSQDYPHTDTQYF.

The chain carries TRBV27 and TRBJ1-5; D is unclear. Deletions cut 0 bases from V and 9 bases from J, with 12 bases between. The CDR3 is made up of 14 amino acids. The germline CDR1 and CDR2 sequences are MNHEY and SMNVEV (reference sequence). CDR3 coding DNA: TGTGCCAGCAGTTTATCGGTCGGAGATACGCCCCAGCATTTT. Translation: CASSLSVGDTPQHF.

The gene calls are TRBV2 and TRBJ2-7, with 8 bases fitting TRBD2. V shed 10 bases, J shed 1 base, and the junction held 3 bases outside the gene matches. The germline CDR1 and CDR2 sequences are SNHLY and FYNNEI. The CDR3 has 12 amino acids. The CDR3 coding sequence is TGTGCCATACGGGAGGGGTCCTACGAGCAGTACTTC. Amino acids: CAIREGSYEQYF.

This clonotype was counted a few times. The chain links TRBV7-2 to TRBJ2-7; a weak D match, TRBD1 (5 bases). Germline V gene data show CDR1 as SGHTA and CDR2 as FQGNSA. Trimming took off 2 bases at V and 5 bases at J, with 10 bases between the two ends. CDR3 length: 13 residues. The CDR3 nucleotides are TGTGCCAGCAGCTTACTTGGGGCCCACGAGCAGTACTTC. Translated, it gives CASSLLGAHEQYF.

This chain connects TRBV9 to TRBJ2-6; no clear D. Between the trimmed V and J ends, which lost 3 bases and 1 base, there was a span of 8 bases. The germline CDR1 and CDR2 sequences are SGDLS and YYNGEE. This CDR3 is built from 15 residues. The CDR3 region has the DNA TGTGCCAGCAGCGGGAGAGTATCTGGGGCCAACGTCCTGACTTTC. Its translation is CASSGRVSGANVLTF.

This clonotype was counted between two and nine times. The genes are TRBV20-1 and TRBJ2-2; D is unresolved. Trimming cost V 2 bases and J 5 bases, with 15 bases left between them. The CDR3 covers 15 residues. CDR1 and CDR2 (germline): DFQATT, SNEGSKA (reference sequence). The CDR3 DNA reads as TGCAGTGCTAGATCCGAAGTCCTTGGGACCGGGGAGCTGTTTTTT. It encodes CSARSEVLGTGELFF.

This clonotype was seen only a few times. The genes are TRBV10-3 and TRBJ2-7; a weak D match, TRBD1 (6 bases). In germline, CDR1 is ENHRY, CDR2 SYGVKD. CDR3 length: 16 residues. The V end was cut by 0 bases, the J end by 2 bases, with 14 bases between. CDR3 coding DNA: TGTGCCATCAGTGAGTCGGGACAACCGGAACCCTACGAGCAGTACTTC. Translating gives CAISESGQPEPYEQYF.

The J gene is TRBJ2-3, the V gene TRBV5-4; perhaps TRBD1 as D (5 bases). The V end was cut by 5 bases, the J end by 1 base, with 8 bases between. Germline V lookup: CDR1 SGHNT, CDR2 YYREEE (reference sequence). The CDR3 contains 13 residues. The CDR3 DNA follows: TGTGCCAGCAGGACCAGGGGCACAGATACGCAGTATTTT. It yields the protein CASRTRGTDTQYF.

This clonotype was seen a handful of times. This chain joins TRBV28 and TRBJ2-5; unclear D gene. The germline gives CDR1 MDHEN, CDR2 SYDVKM. V dropped 7 bases and J dropped 3 bases, with 12 bases sitting between them. The CDR3 totals 13 residues. The CDR3 DNA sequence: TGTGCCAGCACGTTTGGAGAGGAAGAGACCCAGTACTTC. Encoded protein: CASTFGEEETQYF.

This clonotype was seen more than once but under ten times. The DNA for the CDR3 is TGCAGCGTTGAAGATCCCTCGGGGCACTCCTACGAGCAGTACTTC. Translating it yields CSVEDPSGHSYEQYF. This sequence joins TRBV29-1 and TRBJ2-7; the D gene could be TRBD1 or TRBD2 (5 bases each). The CDR3 has 15 residues. Trimming stripped 0 bases from V and 0 bases from J, with 12 bases between. Germline CDR1 reads SQVTM; CDR2 reads ANQGSEA.

The chain carries TRBV28 and TRBJ2-1, with TRBD2 matching 10 bases. Trimming at V came to 6 bases and at J to 8 bases, leaving 7 bases not matched to a gene. There are 14 residues in the CDR3. CDR1 is MDHEN and CDR2 is SYDVKM in the germline V gene. CDR3: CASSLAGANDEQFF. Here the CDR3 DNA reads TGTGCCAGCAGCCTAGCGGGAGCAAACGATGAGCAGTTCTTC.

This clonotype was picked up many times. The chain employs TRBV6-2 or TRBV6-3 and TRBJ2-7; TRBD2 is a possible D gene (6 bases). CDR3 length: 14 residues. V lost 8 bases, J lost 9 bases, and 23 bases lay in between. Per germline, CDR1 MNHEY and CDR2 SVGEGT. The CDR3 nucleotides are TGTGCCAGCGTCTTGGACTACAGCCGTGGTGGGCAGTACTTC. Protein product: CASVLDYSRGGQYF.